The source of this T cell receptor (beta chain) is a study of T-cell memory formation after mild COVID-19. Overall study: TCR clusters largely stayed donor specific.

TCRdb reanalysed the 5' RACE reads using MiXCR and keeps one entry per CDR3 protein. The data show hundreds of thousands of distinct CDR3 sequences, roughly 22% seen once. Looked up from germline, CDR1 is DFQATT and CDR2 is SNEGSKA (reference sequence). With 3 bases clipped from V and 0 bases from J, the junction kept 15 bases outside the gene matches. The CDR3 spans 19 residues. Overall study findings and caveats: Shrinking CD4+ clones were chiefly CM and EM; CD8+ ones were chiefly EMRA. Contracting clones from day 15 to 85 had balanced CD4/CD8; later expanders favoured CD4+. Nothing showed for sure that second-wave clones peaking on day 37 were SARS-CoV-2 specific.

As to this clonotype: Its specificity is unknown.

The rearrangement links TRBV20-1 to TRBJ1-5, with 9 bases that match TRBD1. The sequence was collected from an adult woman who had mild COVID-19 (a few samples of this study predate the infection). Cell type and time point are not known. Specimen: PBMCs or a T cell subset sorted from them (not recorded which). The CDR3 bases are TGCAGTGCTAGTTTCTATACAGGGGGCGGAACCTATAGCAATCAGCCCCAGCATTTT. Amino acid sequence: CSASFYTGGGTYSNQPQHF.